This T cell receptor beta chain came from a study of cytomegalovirus exposure and HLA in healthy donors. For the study at large: Early released data comprised about 85 million unique TCRs from HLA-typed donors.

This clone showed up just a few times. The antigen remains undetermined. The PCR ran on 60 Vbeta and 13 Jbeta primers. Clones were read by immunoSEQ multiplex PCR, and TCRdb kept only the in-frame ones, dropping some. The sample yields about 89,000 clones, about 74% seen once. Study-level results: Accounts indicate the classifier identified cytomegalovirus status with strong specificity and sensitivity. The productive fraction for most TCR beta V segments was about 90% or about 30% in an earlier analysis. For most TCR sequences rarity was the rule, although some public TCRs occurred in many donors.

The CDR3 is made up of 14 amino acids. The germline CDR1 and CDR2 sequences are SGHNT and YYREEE (reference sequence). V shed 0 bases and J shed 8 bases, with 14 bases lying between them. The source of this sequence is a man aged 30-40 years in good health and CMV-seronegative. This chain connects TRBV5-4 to TRBJ1-2; maybe TRBD1 (5 bases). The sample consisted of PBMCs. The CDR3 sequence: CASSLGVGAGGYTF. The CDR3 bases are TGTGCCAGCAGCTTGGGCGTCGGGGCGGGGGGCTACACCTTC.